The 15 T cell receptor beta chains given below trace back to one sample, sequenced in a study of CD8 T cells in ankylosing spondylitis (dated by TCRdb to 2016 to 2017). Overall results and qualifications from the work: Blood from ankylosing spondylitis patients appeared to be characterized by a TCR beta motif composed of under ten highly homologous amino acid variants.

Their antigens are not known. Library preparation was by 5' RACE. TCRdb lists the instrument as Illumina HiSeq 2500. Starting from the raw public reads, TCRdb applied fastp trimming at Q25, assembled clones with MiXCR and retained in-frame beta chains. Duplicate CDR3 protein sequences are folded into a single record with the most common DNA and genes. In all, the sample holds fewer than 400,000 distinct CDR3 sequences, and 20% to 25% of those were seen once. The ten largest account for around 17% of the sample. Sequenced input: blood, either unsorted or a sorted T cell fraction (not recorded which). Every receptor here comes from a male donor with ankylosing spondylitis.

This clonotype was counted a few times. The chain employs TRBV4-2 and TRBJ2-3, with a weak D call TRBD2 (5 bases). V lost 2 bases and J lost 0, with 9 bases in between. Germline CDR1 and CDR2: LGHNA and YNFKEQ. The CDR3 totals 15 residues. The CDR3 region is CASSQFGGSTDTQYF. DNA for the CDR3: TGTGCCAGCAGCCAATTTGGCGGGAGCACAGATACGCAGTATTTT.

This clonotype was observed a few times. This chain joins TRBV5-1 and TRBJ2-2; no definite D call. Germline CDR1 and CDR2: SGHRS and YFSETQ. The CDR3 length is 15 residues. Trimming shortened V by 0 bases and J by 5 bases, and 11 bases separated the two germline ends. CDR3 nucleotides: TGCGCCAGCAGCTTGGCAAGGGCGCGGACCGGGGAGCTGTTTTTT. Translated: CASSLARARTGELFF.

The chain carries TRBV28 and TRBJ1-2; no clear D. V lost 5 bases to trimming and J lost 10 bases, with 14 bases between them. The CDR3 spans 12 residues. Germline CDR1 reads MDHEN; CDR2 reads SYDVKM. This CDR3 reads CASSIGLGDYTF. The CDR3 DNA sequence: TGTGCCAGCAGTATAGGACTCGGTGACTACACCTTC.

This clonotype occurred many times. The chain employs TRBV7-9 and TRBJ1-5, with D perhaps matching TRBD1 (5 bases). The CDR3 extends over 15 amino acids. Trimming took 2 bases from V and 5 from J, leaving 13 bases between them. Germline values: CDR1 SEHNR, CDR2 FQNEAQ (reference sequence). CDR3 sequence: CASSLQGGSDQPQHF. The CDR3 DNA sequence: TGTGCCAGCAGCTTACAGGGCGGAAGCGATCAGCCCCAGCATTTT. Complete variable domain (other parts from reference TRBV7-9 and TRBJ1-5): DTGVSQNPRHKITKRGQNVTFRCDPISEHNRLYWYRQTLGQGPEFLTYFQNEAQLEKSRLLSDRFSAERPKGSFSTLEIQRTEQGDSAMYLCASSLQGGSDQPQHFGDGTRLSIL.

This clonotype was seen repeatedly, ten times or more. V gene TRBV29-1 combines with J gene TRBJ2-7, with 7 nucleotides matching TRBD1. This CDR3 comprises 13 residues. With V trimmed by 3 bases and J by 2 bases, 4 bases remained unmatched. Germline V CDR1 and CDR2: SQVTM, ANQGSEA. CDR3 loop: CSVEATGTYEQYF. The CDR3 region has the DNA TGCAGCGTTGAGGCGACAGGGACCTACGAGCAGTACTTC.

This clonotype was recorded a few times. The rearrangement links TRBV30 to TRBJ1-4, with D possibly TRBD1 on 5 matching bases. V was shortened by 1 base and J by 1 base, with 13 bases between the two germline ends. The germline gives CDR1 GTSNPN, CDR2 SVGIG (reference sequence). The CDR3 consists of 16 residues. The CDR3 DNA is TGTGCCTGGAGTGCGCCCCGAAGGGGAACTAATGAAAAACTGTTTTTT. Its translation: CAWSAPRRGTNEKLFF.

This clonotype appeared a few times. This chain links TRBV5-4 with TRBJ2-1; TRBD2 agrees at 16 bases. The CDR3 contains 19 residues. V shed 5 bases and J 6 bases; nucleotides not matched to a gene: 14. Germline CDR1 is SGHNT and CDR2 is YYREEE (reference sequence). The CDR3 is CASSLRGLAGGPSGNEQFF. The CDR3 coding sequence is TGTGCCAGCAGTCTTAGGGGACTAGCGGGAGGGCCCAGTGGCAATGAGCAGTTCTTC.

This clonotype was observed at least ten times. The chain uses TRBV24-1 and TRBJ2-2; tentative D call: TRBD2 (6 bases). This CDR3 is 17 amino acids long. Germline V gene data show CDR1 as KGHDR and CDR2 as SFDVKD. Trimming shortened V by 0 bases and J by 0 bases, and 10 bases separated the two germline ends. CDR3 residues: CATSDLRRAPNTGELFF. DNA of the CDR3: TGTGCCACCAGTGATTTGCGGAGGGCTCCGAACACCGGGGAGCTGTTTTTT.

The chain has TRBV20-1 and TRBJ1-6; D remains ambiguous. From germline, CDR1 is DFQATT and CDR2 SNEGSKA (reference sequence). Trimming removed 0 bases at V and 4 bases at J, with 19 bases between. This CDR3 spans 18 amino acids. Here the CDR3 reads CSARDTGSGQLYNSPLHF. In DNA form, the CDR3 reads TGCAGTGCTAGAGATACGGGGTCCGGGCAGTTATATAATTCACCCCTCCACTTT.

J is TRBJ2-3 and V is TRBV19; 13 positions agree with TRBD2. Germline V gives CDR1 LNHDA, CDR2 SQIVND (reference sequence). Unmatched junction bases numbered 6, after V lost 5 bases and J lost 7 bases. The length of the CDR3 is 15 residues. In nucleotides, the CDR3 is TGTGCCAGTAGTGCTGGGACTAGCGGGACCCATACGCAGTATTTT. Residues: CASSAGTSGTHTQYF.

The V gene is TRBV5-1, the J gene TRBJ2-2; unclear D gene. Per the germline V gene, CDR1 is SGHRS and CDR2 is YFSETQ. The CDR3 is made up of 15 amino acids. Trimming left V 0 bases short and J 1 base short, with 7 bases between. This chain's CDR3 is CASSLDRLNTGELFF. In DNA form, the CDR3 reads TGCGCCAGCAGCTTGGATAGACTGAACACCGGGGAGCTGTTTTTT.

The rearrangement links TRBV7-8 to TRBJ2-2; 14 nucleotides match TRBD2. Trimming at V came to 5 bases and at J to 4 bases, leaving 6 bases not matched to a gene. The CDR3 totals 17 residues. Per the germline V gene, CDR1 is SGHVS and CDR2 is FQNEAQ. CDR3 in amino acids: CASSKTGTSGGTGELFF. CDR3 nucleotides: TGTGCCAGCAGCAAAACTGGGACTAGCGGGGGCACCGGGGAGCTGTTTTTT.

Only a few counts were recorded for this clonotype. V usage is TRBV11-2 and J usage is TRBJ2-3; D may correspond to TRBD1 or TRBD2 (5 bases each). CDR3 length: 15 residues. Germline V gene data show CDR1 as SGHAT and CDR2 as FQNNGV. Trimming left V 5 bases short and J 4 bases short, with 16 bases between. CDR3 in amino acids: CASSPRGGSPDTQYF. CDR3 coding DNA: TGTGCCAGCAGCCCCCGGGGCGGGTCTCCAGATACGCAGTATTTT.

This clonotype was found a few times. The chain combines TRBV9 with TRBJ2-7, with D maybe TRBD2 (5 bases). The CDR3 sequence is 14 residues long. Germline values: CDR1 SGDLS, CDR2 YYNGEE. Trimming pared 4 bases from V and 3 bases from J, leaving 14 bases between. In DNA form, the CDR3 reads TGTGCCAGCAGCCCGAGCGGAGCTAACTACGAGCAGTACTTC. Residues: CASSPSGANYEQYF.

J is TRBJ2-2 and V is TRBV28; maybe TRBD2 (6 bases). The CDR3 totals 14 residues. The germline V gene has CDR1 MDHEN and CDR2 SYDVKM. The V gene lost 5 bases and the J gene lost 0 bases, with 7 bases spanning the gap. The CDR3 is CASSERANTGELFF. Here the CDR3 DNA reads TGTGCCAGCAGTGAGCGGGCGAACACCGGGGAGCTGTTTTTT.